Listed below are T cell receptor beta chains from one sample, sequenced in a study of T cells in Graves' hyperthyroidism and ophthalmopathy. Via MiXCR, TCRdb re-called the multiplex PCR reads, giving one row per CDR3 protein. The data hold about 290,000 distinct CDR3 sequences, with roughly 15% observed a single time. Sequencing was performed on blood. The receptors come from a woman in her 40s with Graves' hyperthyroidism. CDR3s include the opening cysteine and the closing phenylalanine or tryptophan. A D gene is named only where the DNA matches it firmly. Clone size is stated in some rows and not others, as once, few, many or a class when expanded.

D | size | J | length | V | CDR3 | DNA
TRBD1 | many | TRBJ1-2 | 12 | TRBV19 | CASGDSLYGYTF | TGTGCCAGTGGGGACAGTCTCTATGGCTACACCTTC
TRBD1 | many | TRBJ1-2 | 15 | TRBV12-5 | CASGLAGGANYGYTF | TGTGCTAGTGGTTTGGCAGGGGGCGCCAACTATGGCTACACCTTC
TRBD2 | many | TRBJ2-7 | 15 | TRBV7-2 | CASSLGTSASYEQYF | TGTGCCAGCAGCTTAGGCACTAGCGCCTCCTACGAGCAGTACTTC
- | many | TRBJ1-1 | 14 | TRBV3-1 | CASSHSSLNTEAFF | TGTGCCAGCAGCCACAGCAGCCTTAACACTGAAGCTTTCTTT
TRBD2 | many | TRBJ2-5 | 14 | TRBV6-1 | CASRSGLFERGQYF | TGTGCCAGCAGGTCGGGACTATTTGAACGGGGACAGTACTTC
- | few | TRBJ1-5 | 13 | TRBV10-3 | CAITPDSNQPQHF | TGTGCCATCACGCCGGATAGCAATCAGCCCCAGCATTTT
- | - | TRBJ1-3 | 14 | TRBV19 | CASSMAISGNTIYF | TGTGCCAGTAGTATGGCCATTTCTGGAAACACCATATATTTT
- | few | TRBJ2-6 | 14 | TRBV24-1 | CATSERHGDNVLTF | TGTGCCACCAGTGAGCGACACGGGGACAACGTCCTGACTTTC
- | few | TRBJ2-3 | 13 | TRBV11-2 | CASSQDPSDTQYF | TGTGCCAGCAGCCAGGACCCATCAGATACGCAGTATTTT
TRBD1 | many | TRBJ2-5 | 14 | TRBV18 | CASSPRDSQETQYF | TGTGCCAGCTCACCCCGGGACAGCCAAGAGACCCAGTACTTC
- | many | TRBJ2-7 | 15 | TRBV28 | CASRQPGQSSYEQYF | TGTGCCAGCAGACAACCGGGACAAAGCTCCTACGAGCAGTACTTC